The 5 T cell receptor beta chains below were found in one sample sequenced in a study of CD8+CD57+ T cells in acquired aplastic anemia. Genomic DNA, serving as template, underwent TCR beta VDJ and CDR3 profiling. In TCRdb, the reads were re-called with MiXCR into one record per CDR3 protein. The table lists more than 150,000 distinct CDR3 sequences, about 64% of them singletons. The sample comprised sorted CD4+, CD8+, or CD8+CD57+ T cells (not recorded which) from PBMCs. The receptors come from a human donor with severe aplastic anemia or a healthy control (not recorded which).

The chain recombines TRBV10-3 with TRBJ1-4; maybe TRBD1 (6 bases). Germline V gene lookup returns CDR1 ENHRY and CDR2 SYGVKD. Trimming left V 2 bases short and J 4 bases short, with 8 bases between. There are 14 residues in the CDR3. CDR3 amino acids: CAISEGGLNEKLFF. DNA for the CDR3: TGTGCCATCAGTGAGGGGGGGCTTAATGAAAAACTGTTTTTT.

The V gene is TRBV19, the J gene TRBJ2-5, with D perhaps TRBD1 or TRBD2 (5 bases each). The tail of the sequence fits TRBJ2-1 better, so the J call may be wrong. This CDR3 is built from 17 residues. Germline V gene lookup returns CDR1 LNHDA and CDR2 SQIVND (reference sequence). The CDR3, as DNA: TGTGCCAGTAGTATCGATTATGGGGTGGGGGACTACAATGAGCAGTTCTTC. It translates to CASSIDYGVGDYNEQFF.

The chain uses TRBV4-2 and TRBJ2-2; D ambiguous. Germline V lookup: CDR1 LGHNA, CDR2 YNFKEQ. Trimming left V 4 bases short and J 1 base short, with 10 bases between. This CDR3 is 15 amino acids long. The CDR3, as DNA: TGTGCCAGCAGCCTCCGGACCGAGAACACCGGGGAGCTGTTTTTT. Its translation: CASSLRTENTGELFF.

J is TRBJ2-2 and V is TRBV7-2; 8 bases agree with TRBD1. V trimming: 6 bases; J trimming: 3 bases; junction bases outside the gene matches: 12. This CDR3 contains 17 residues. In germline, CDR1 is SGHTA, CDR2 FQGNSA. CDR3 sequence (DNA): TGTGCCAGCAGTCTAAACGGACAGGGAAGTCACACCGGGGAGCTGTTTTTT. Its translation is CASSLNGQGSHTGELFF.

The V and J genes are TRBV6-1 and TRBJ1-2; weak D call: TRBD1 (5 bases). The CDR3 contains 12 residues. In germline, CDR1 is MNHNS, CDR2 SASEGT. The V gene lost 6 bases and the J gene lost 4 bases, with 9 bases spanning the gap. DNA of the CDR3: TGTGCCAGCAGCAGGGAAGGCTATGGCTACACCTTC. Translating it yields CASSREGYGYTF.